The 9 T cell receptor beta chains reported below all come from one sample, sequenced in a study of patients and donors after allogeneic stem cell transplantation. TCRdb re-derived calls from the RT-PCR reads in MiXCR, one entry per CDR3 protein. The table has 70,000 to 95,000 distinct CDR3 sequences, about 5% seen once. Sequencing input: blood, either unsorted or a sorted T cell fraction (not recorded which). All receptors derive from a human donor who was either an allogeneic HSCT recipient or a stem cell or donor lymphocyte infusion donor (not recorded which). It is not recorded whose cells these are; they may come from a transplant donor.

This sequence joins TRBV5-8 and TRBJ2-5, with D possibly TRBD2 on 5 matching bases. The CDR3 extends over 13 amino acids. The germline V gene encodes CDR1 SGHTS and CDR2 YDEGEE. Deletions cut 4 bases from V and 9 bases from J, with 16 bases between. In DNA, the CDR3 is TGTGCCAGCAGCCCCGGACTCGCCTGGGCCCAGTACTTC. Protein: CASSPGLAWAQYF.

This clonotype was seen ten or more times. The rearrangement uses TRBV12-5 and TRBJ2-1; 9 nucleotides align to TRBD2. There are 14 residues in the CDR3. The junction had 1 base not matched to a gene; V was cut back by 1 base and J by 6 bases. Germline CDR1 and CDR2: LGHNT and FRNRAP. CDR3 sequence: CASGLGSGSNEQFF. The CDR3 nucleotides are TGTGCTAGTGGTTTGGGTAGCGGGAGCAATGAGCAGTTCTTC.

This clonotype occurred many times. The chain combines TRBV7-2 with TRBJ1-1; the D is unclear. The V end was cut by 1 base, the J end by 7 bases, with 10 bases between. Per germline, CDR1 SGHTA and CDR2 FQGNSA. The CDR3 totals 13 residues. As DNA, the CDR3 is TGTGCCAGCAGCTTAGGGAGAGCAGGTGAAGCTTTCTTT. Translated, it gives CASSLGRAGEAFF.

This clonotype was counted at least ten times. The V and J genes are TRBV12-3 or TRBV12-4 and TRBJ1-1; TRBD1 matches 9 bases. V shed 6 bases and J 1 base; nucleotides not matched to a gene: 6. This CDR3 has 15 amino acids. The CDR3 loop reads CASRAGTGRNTEAFF. CDR3 coding DNA: TGTGCCAGCAGGGCCGGGACAGGGAGGAACACTGAAGCTTTCTTT.

This clonotype occurred many times. The rearrangement uses TRBV12-3 or TRBV12-4 and TRBJ1-1; D not certain. V was clipped by 3 bases and J by 9 bases, with 11 bases between them. This CDR3 has 12 residues. The CDR3 DNA sequence: TGTGCCAGCAGTTTGACACGGAGTAAAGCTTTCTTT. Amino acids: CASSLTRSKAFF.

Here the CDR3 reads CASRKGQAYEQYF. For the CDR3, the DNA is TGTGCCAGCAGAAAAGGACAGGCCTACGAGCAGTACTTC. The chain employs TRBV6-1 and TRBJ2-7; 7 positions match TRBD1. The V gene's germline CDR1 is MNHNS and CDR2 SASEGT. CDR3 length equals 13 residues. After removal of 6 bases from V and 2 bases from J, the junction contained 4 bases not matched to a gene.

This clonotype has ten or more counts. This chain joins TRBV14 and TRBJ2-5; D might be TRBD2 (7 bases). Germline V gene sequence: CDR1 SGHDN, CDR2 FVKESK. There are 17 residues in the CDR3. Deletions cut 3 bases from V and 1 base from J, with 18 bases between. The chain's CDR3 is CASSHQRRGRAQETQYF. The DNA for the CDR3 is TGTGCCAGCAGCCATCAAAGGAGGGGGAGGGCCCAAGAGACCCAGTACTTC.

This clonotype was observed at least ten times. This chain joins TRBV4-1 and TRBJ1-1, with D unresolved. The V and J ends lost 2 bases and 1 base respectively, with 8 bases between them. The germline gives CDR1 MGHRA, CDR2 YSYEKL. CDR3 length equals 14 residues. The chain's CDR3 is CASSQPAGNTEAFF. The CDR3 nucleotides read TGCGCCAGCAGCCAACCCGCAGGGAACACTGAAGCTTTCTTT.

A few counts support this clonotype. The chain uses TRBV14 and TRBJ2-7; TRBD2 matches 13 bases. Germline V gene lookup returns CDR1 SGHDN and CDR2 FVKESK. V lost 2 bases to trimming and J lost 6 bases; unmatched junction nucleotides: 16. This CDR3 comprises 19 residues. CDR3 in DNA: TGTGCCAGCAGCCAATTTTGGGCAGGGTCGGGACTAGCGGGAATCGAGCAGTACTTC. It encodes CASSQFWAGSGLAGIEQYF.